The 5 T cell receptor beta chains presented below share a single source sample, sequenced in a study of blood T cell repertoires in COVID-19. TCRdb's copy holds only in-frame clones and misses some; the assay was immunoSEQ multiplex PCR. The data contain fewer than 200,000 clones, about 87% of them singletons. Input material: peripheral blood. All receptors derive from a man in his 60s with acute or convalescent COVID-19.

This sequence joins TRBV3-1 (or the pseudogene TRBV3-2) and TRBJ1-5; perhaps TRBD1 as D (5 bases). Germline CDR1 reads LGHDT; CDR2 reads YNNKEL (reference sequence). The CDR3 contains 15 residues. The germline V and J ends were trimmed by 1 base and 4 bases, with 11 bases remaining between them. This chain's CDR3 is CASSQVGGGNQPQHF. The CDR3 DNA reads as TGTGCCAGCAGCCAAGTGGGGGGAGGTAATCAGCCCCAGCATTTT.

The chain's CDR3 is CASSPGRYPSYEQYF. For the CDR3, the DNA is TGTGCCAGCTCACCAGGCAGGTACCCTTCCTACGAGCAGTACTTC. V usage is TRBV18 and J usage is TRBJ2-7; D is uncertain. The CDR3 is made up of 15 amino acids. The ends were cut back, 2 bases at V and 1 base at J, with 12 bases in the middle. The germline V gene has CDR1 KGHSH and CDR2 LQKENI. Using reference TRBV18 and TRBJ2-7 for the parts outside the CDR3, the full variable domain is NAGVMQNPRHLVRRRGQEARLRCSPMKGHSHVYWYRQLPEEGLKFMVYLQKENIIDESGMPKERFSAEFPKEGPSILRIQQVVRGDSAAYFCASSPGRYPSYEQYFGPGTRLTVT.

The chain recombines TRBV24-1 with TRBJ1-2, with a weak D call TRBD1 (6 bases). V lost 1 base and J 10 bases, leaving 9 bases between the germline ends. The CDR3 is 12 amino acids. Germline loops: CDR1 KGHDR, CDR2 SFDVKD. CDR3 in amino acids: CATSDLNRVYTF. CDR3 coding DNA: TGTGCCACCAGTGATTTAAACAGGGTCTACACCTTC.

This chain uses TRBV18 with TRBJ2-5, with D perhaps matching TRBD1 (6 bases). Germline assignment: CDR1 KGHSH and CDR2 LQKENI. This CDR3 is 16 amino acids long. Trimming took 3 bases from V and 2 from J, leaving 16 bases between them. As DNA, the CDR3 is TGTGCCAGCTCACCTCCCGGGACAAGAAGGCAAGAGACCCAGTACTTC. This sequence encodes CASSPPGTRRQETQYF.

The V and J genes are TRBV11-3 and TRBJ2-1, with 9 bases aligning to TRBD2. Germline V CDR1 and CDR2: SGHNT, YENEEA. V shed 5 bases, J shed 6 bases, and the junction held 8 bases outside the gene matches. The CDR3 sequence is 15 residues long. DNA of the CDR3: TGTGCCAGCAGCACAAATAGCGGGAGTCGCAATGAGCAGTTCTTC. Protein sequence: CASSTNSGSRNEQFF.